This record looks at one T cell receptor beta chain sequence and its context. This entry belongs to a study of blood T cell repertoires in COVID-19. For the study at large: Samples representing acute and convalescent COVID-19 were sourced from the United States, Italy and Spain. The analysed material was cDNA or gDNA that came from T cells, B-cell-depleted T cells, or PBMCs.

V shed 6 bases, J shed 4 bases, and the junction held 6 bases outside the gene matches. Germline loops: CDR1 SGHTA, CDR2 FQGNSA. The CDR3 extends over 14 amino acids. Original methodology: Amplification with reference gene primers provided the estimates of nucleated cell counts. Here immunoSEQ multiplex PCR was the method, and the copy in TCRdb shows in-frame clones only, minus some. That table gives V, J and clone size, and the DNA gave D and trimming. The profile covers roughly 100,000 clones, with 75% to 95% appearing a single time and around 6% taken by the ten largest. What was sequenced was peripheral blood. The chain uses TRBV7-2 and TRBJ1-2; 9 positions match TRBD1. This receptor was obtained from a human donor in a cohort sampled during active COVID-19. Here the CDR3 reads CASSSGTGRYGYTF. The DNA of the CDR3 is TGTGCCAGCAGTTCCGGGACAGGGCGCTATGGCTACACCTTC. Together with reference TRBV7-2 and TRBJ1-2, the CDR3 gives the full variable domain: GAGVSQSPSNKVTEKGKDVELRCDPISGHTALYWYRQSLGQGLEFLIYFQGNSAPDKSGLPSDRFSAERTGGSVSTLTIQRTQQEDSAVYLCASSSGTGRYGYTFGSGTRLTVV.